This T cell receptor beta chain derives from a study of T cell repertoires in cytomegalovirus infection. Study-wide context: Used in the study were CMV epitopes, some recently identified and HLA-C-restricted, others well-studied and HLA-B-restricted.

This CDR3 is 15 amino acids long. Germline CDR1 reads MNHEY; CDR2 reads SMNVEV (reference sequence). The germline V and J ends were trimmed by 5 bases and 1 base, with 12 bases remaining between them. Comment on this clonotype: Its antigen is as yet unknown.

From the reads, TCRdb called clonotypes with MiXCR, one entry per CDR3 protein. The repertoire holds over 100,000 distinct CDR3 sequences, with 25% to 30% as singletons. The sequence derives from a human donor in good health (CMV status not recorded). Some clones in this sample may be carry-over from other donors' samples. Sample: CD8+ T cells from cultured PBMCs, taken from culture after CMV antigen stimulation. The V call is TRBV27, the J call TRBJ2-4, with a tentative D call TRBD1 (6 bases). In nucleotides, the CDR3 is TGTGCCAGCAGTAGAAACAGGGTGGCCAAAAACATTCAGTACTTC. Translating gives CASSRNRVAKNIQYF.